This T cell receptor beta chain stems from a study of T cells in Graves' hyperthyroidism and ophthalmopathy. Amplification of TCR beta CDR3 regions used RNA as the template. Primed by the HTBI set, a first-round RT-PCR was run on the TCR CDR3. A single record per CDR3 protein comes from TCRdb applying MiXCR to the multiplex PCR reads. Here the sample spans about 380,000 distinct CDR3 sequences, 13% being singletons. With 0 bases clipped from V and 5 bases from J, the junction kept 8 bases outside the gene matches. The CDR3 has 17 residues. Germline CDR1 MGHRA, CDR2 YSYEKL. Subjects aged 18 to 65 presented with newly diagnosed hyperthyroidism of less than 2 months' duration. The diagnoses drew upon clinical symptoms, serum thyroxine and TRAb, thyroid ultrasound and orbital computed tomography. Blood was drawn at first hyperthyroidism diagnosis, before any ophthalmopathy symptoms.

Specimen: blood. This chain connects TRBV4-1 to TRBJ2-5; 11 bases line up with TRBD2. The clonotype comes from a man younger than 40 with Graves' hyperthyroidism that later progressed to Graves' ophthalmopathy. This CDR3 is CASSQENSGGGVETQYF. The CDR3 bases are TGCGCCAGCAGCCAAGAAAATAGCGGGGGGGGAGTGGAGACCCAGTACTTC.